The entry below gives a single TCR beta chain sequence along with its context. What it binds is unknown. This record comes from a study of identifying expanded T cells in peripheral blood. Sequencing was performed with immunoSEQ multiplex PCR; in TCRdb, only in-frame clones are kept and a portion is missing. The sample lists under 120,000 clones; approximately 90% were seen once. Whole-study findings and limits: Differentially abundant clones: roughly 1.3 between replicates, about 15 at around 14 days, under 25 at four. Clone count variance between approximately 2-week samples rose with total template count.

During the collection period, no donor immune events like infections were recorded. The source material was blood. The clonotype comes from a person aged 18-70 years in good health.

As DNA, the CDR3 is TGTGCCAGCTCACCACGAGCGGGAGGACAGGGGTCAGATACGCAGTATTTT. Amino acids: CASSPRAGGQGSDTQYF. The V call is TRBV18, the J call TRBJ2-3; D may be TRBD1 or TRBD2 (9 bases each). Between the trimmed V and J ends, which lost 1 base and 4 bases, there was a span of 18 bases. The CDR3 has 17 residues. Germline V CDR1 and CDR2: KGHSH, LQKENI.